The 3 T cell receptor beta chains presented below share a single source sample, sequenced in a study of blood T cell repertoires in COVID-19. Sequencing was performed with immunoSEQ multiplex PCR; in TCRdb, only in-frame clones are kept and a portion is missing. The sample carries about 410,000 clones, approximately 91% recorded once. The specimen sequenced was peripheral blood. Receptors originate from a woman aged 40 to 50 with COVID-19, enrolled during active disease.

V usage is TRBV7-3 and J usage is TRBJ1-3, with a tentative D call TRBD1 (5 bases). The V end lost 5 bases, the J end lost 3 bases, and 11 bases lay between the germline ends. CDR3 length: 14 residues. Germline values: CDR1 SGHTA, CDR2 FQGTGA. The CDR3 DNA reads as TGTGCCAGCAGCCAAACAGGAGATGGAAACACCATATATTTT. It codes for CASSQTGDGNTIYF. The entire variable domain, with the rest obtained from reference TRBV7-3 and TRBJ1-3, is as follows: GAGVSQTPSNKVTEKGKYVELRCDPISGHTALYWYRQSLGQGPEFLIYFQGTGAADDSGLPNDRFFAVRPEGSVSTLKIQRTERGDSAVYLCASSQTGDGNTIYFGEGSWLTVV.

V usage is TRBV2 and J usage is TRBJ1-2; a possible D gene is TRBD1 (5 bases). Trimming removed 5 bases at V and 2 bases at J, with 15 bases between. CDR1 SNHLY and CDR2 FYNNEI come from the germline V gene. The CDR3 extends over 15 amino acids. CDR3: CASSPRAGWNYGYTF. The CDR3 DNA reads TGTGCCAGCAGTCCCCGGGCAGGGTGGAACTATGGCTACACCTTC.

The V and J genes are TRBV5-4 and TRBJ2-7, with D perhaps matching TRBD2 (6 bases). This CDR3 has 15 residues. V was trimmed by 2 bases and J by 2 bases, leaving 14 bases between them. Germline CDR1 SGHNT, CDR2 YYREEE (reference sequence). Here the CDR3 DNA reads TGTGCCAGCAGCTTTGGCGGGGCTAGAGCCTACGAGCAGTACTTC. Amino acid sequence: CASSFGGARAYEQYF.